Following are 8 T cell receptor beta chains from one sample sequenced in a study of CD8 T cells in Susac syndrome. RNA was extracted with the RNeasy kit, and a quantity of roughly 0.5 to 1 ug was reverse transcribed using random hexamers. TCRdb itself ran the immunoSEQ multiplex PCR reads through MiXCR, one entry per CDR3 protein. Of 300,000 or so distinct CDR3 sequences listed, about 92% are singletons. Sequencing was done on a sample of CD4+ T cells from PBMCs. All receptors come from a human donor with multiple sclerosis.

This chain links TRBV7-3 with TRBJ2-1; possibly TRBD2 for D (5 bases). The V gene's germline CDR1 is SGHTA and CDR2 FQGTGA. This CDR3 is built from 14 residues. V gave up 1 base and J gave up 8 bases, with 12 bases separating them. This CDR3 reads CASSLMSTGDEQFF. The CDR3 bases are TGTGCCAGCAGCTTAATGTCGACCGGGGATGAGCAGTTCTTC.

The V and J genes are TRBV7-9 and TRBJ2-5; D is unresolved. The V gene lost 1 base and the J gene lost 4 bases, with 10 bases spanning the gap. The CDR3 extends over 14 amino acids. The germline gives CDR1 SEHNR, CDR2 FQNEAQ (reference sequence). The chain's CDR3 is CASSLDGARETQYF. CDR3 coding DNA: TGTGCCAGCAGCTTAGATGGTGCCCGAGAGACCCAGTACTTC.

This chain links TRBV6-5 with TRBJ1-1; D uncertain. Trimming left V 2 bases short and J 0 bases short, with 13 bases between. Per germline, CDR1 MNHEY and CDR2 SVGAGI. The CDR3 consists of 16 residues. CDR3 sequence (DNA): TGTGCCAGCAGTTACGCCGCAGGAGGTGTGAACACTGAAGCTTTCTTT. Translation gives CASSYAAGGVNTEAFF.

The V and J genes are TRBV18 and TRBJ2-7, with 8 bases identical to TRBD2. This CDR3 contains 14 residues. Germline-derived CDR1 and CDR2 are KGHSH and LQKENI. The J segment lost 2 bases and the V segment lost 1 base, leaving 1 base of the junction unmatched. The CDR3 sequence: CASSPQGLAYEQYF. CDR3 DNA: TGTGCCAGCTCACCACAGGGACTAGCCTACGAGCAGTACTTC.

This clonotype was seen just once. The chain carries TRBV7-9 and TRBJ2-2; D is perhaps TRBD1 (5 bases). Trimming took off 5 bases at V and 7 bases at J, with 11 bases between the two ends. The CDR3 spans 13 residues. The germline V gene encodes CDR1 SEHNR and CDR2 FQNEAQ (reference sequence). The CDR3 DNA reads TGTGCCAGCAGCCGTGACAGCTTCGGGGAGCTGTTTTTT. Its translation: CASSRDSFGELFF.

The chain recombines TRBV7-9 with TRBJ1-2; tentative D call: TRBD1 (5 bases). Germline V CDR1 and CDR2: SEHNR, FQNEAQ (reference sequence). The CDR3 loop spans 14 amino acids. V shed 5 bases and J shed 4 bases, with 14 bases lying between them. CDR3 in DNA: TGTGCCAGCAGCCTAGGAGGGGAGAGCTATGGCTACACCTTC. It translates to CASSLGGESYGYTF.

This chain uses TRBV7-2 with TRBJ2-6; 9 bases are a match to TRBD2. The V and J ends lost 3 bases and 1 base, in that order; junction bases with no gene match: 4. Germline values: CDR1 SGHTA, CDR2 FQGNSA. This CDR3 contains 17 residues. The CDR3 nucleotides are TGTGCCAGCAGCTTGGCGCTAGCGGGATCTGGGGCCAACGTCCTGACTTTC. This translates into CASSLALAGSGANVLTF.

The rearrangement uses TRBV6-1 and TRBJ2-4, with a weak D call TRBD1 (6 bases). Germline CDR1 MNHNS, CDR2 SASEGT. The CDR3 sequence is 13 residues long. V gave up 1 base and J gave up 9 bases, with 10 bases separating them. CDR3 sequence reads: CASSEDRVGIQYF. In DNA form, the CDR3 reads TGTGCCAGCAGTGAAGACAGGGTGGGCATTCAGTACTTC.